The clone carrying this TCR beta chain occurred many times. Its specificity is not known. This beta chain turned up in a library designed for alpha chains; as an off-target read, its abundance says little. The sample comes from a study of spatial heterogeneity in lung cancer. General study findings and limits: One measure, the expanded intratumoral alpha and beta TCR count, tracked tumor mutation counts. Nonsynonymous mutation counts, ubiquitous and regional, were tracked by the respective counts of ubiquitous and regional expanded TCRs.

V lost 0 bases and J 4 bases, leaving 8 bases between the germline ends. CDR1 is SGHRS, CDR2 YFSETQ, per germline. The CDR3 is 14 amino acids. Documented time point: sample taken at primary tumor resection. Samples came from 60 to 75 TRACERx patients with untreated early-stage lung cancer. Frozen PBMC, nontumor lung or tumor provided whole RNA, which was sequenced unsorted. A distinct unique molecular identifier was carried by each TCR cDNA molecule. TCRdb used MiXCR to reprocess the 5' RACE reads, holding one entry per CDR3 protein. The sample comprises roughly 18,000 distinct CDR3 sequences, more than 9% of which are singletons, and about 20% rests with the top ten.

V is TRBV5-1 and J is TRBJ2-1; D is perhaps TRBD1 (5 bases). Sample: lung tumor tissue, taken at surgery. This clonotype originated in a female donor with early-stage non-small cell lung cancer. The CDR3 here is CASSLGDRYNEQFF. Written as DNA, the CDR3 is TGCGCCAGCAGCTTGGGAGACAGATACAATGAGCAGTTCTTC.